A selection of T cell receptor beta chains follows, all from one sample in a study of early T cells in non-severe SARS-CoV-2 infection. Using its own MiXCR run on the 5' RACE reads, TCRdb lists one record per CDR3 protein. The sample includes about 80,000 distinct CDR3 sequences, approximately 12% seen only once; the top ten take about 3.5%. Sequencing was done on a sample of whole blood. These receptors originate from an adult who was a healthcare worker with PCR-confirmed SARS-CoV-2 infection or an uninfected control (not recorded which). Both conserved end residues are part of each CDR3.

CDR3aa	v_gene	j_gene
CSARVLAGVANEQFF	TRBV20-1	TRBJ2-1
CASSDSPSTDTQYF	TRBV7-9	TRBJ2-3
CASSASYEQYF	TRBV11-2	TRBJ2-7
CASSLGQSNEQYF	TRBV19	TRBJ2-7
CASGYEQYF	TRBV28	TRBJ2-7
CASTGGRGNIQYF	TRBV5-4	TRBJ2-4
CAISGQPFMNTEAFF	TRBV10-3	TRBJ1-1
CASSLFRTRSQETQYF	TRBV7-2	TRBJ2-5
CASSFASPSYNEQFF	TRBV6-6	TRBJ2-1
CASSLWPPGTSSSGANVLTF	TRBV27	TRBJ2-6
CSAPAGGGSYEQYF	TRBV20-1	TRBJ2-7
CRAPRRGTDTQYF	TRBV20-1	TRBJ2-3
CASSLQTSSYEQYF	TRBV5-1	TRBJ2-7
CASSDGPLYTEAFF	TRBV6-1	TRBJ1-1
CSAKTLSGANVLTF	TRBV20-1	TRBJ2-6
CASSSPGTGGSYEQYF	TRBV28	TRBJ2-7
CSARNSGSGYEQYF	TRBV20-1	TRBJ2-7
CSVEELAGETQYF	TRBV29-1	TRBJ2-5
CASSFPLGTGGYEQYF	TRBV7-3	TRBJ2-7
CASSGEGSGANVLTF	TRBV11-2	TRBJ2-6
CASSRGRYEQYF	TRBV12-3/TRBV12-4	TRBJ2-7
CASSSLGGLQETQYF	TRBV7-9	TRBJ2-5
CASSADRGETQYF	TRBV7-3	TRBJ2-5
CASSPGGSVVEAFF	TRBV27	TRBJ1-1
CASTRDSLGYTF	TRBV3-1	TRBJ1-2
CASSVEASVSTDTQYF	TRBV9	TRBJ2-3
CAIRGNTGELFF	TRBV10-3	TRBJ2-2
CASSLGFSGYYGYTF	TRBV12-3/TRBV12-4	TRBJ1-2
CASSLQGARRDTQYF	TRBV18	TRBJ2-3
CATSANLGQGNPSGRSYNEQFF	TRBV24-1	TRBJ2-1
CASSDGATLSYNEQFF	TRBV6-4	TRBJ2-1
CAITGDRGVAGQYF	TRBV10-3	TRBJ2-7
CASSGLGGGDASTDTQYF	TRBV2	TRBJ2-3
CAISDEWNTEAFF	TRBV10-3	TRBJ1-1
CASNHRSRDRIETQYF	TRBV11-2	TRBJ2-5
CASSPGSAGEKLFF	TRBV18	TRBJ1-4
CASSYSVYNEEFF	TRBV6-2/TRBV6-3	TRBJ2-1
CASSPQGQGVTQYF	TRBV7-9	TRBJ2-5
CASRRLAGGPGGELFF	TRBV2	TRBJ2-2
CASSGVAYTEAFF	TRBV18	TRBJ1-1
CASSLFQGIYEQYF	TRBV28	TRBJ2-7
CASSLDGENTIYF	TRBV7-6	TRBJ1-3
CASSSFGQGVKTQYF	TRBV11-2	TRBJ2-5
CSARVYRGETQYF	TRBV20-1	TRBJ2-5
CASSLGTGLEQFF	TRBV7-3	TRBJ2-1
CASRREANTGELFF	TRBV7-3	TRBJ2-2
CASSLRGNGLGYTF	TRBV5-6	TRBJ1-2
CASSLLGGGGTDTQYF	TRBV27	TRBJ2-3
CASSLLRISGNTIYF	TRBV28	TRBJ1-3